These T cell receptor beta chains were read from a single sample in a study of T cell responses to AZD1222 COVID-19 vaccine. Sequencing used immunoSEQ multiplex PCR; TCRdb keeps in-frame clones, though not all of them. The profile covers about 85,000 clones, with 86% appearing a single time and 5.5% to 8% taken by the ten largest. Sequencing used peripheral blood, obtained on day 0 of AZD1222 vaccination. These receptors all stem from an adult in good health. The conserved cysteine and the conserved F or W are not part of the CDR3 here.

j_call: TRBJ2-3
v_call: TRBV28
cdr3_aa: ASTPPGLRDTQY

j_call: TRBJ1-1
v_call: TRBV18
cdr3_aa: ASSLGRGRTENTEAF

j_call: TRBJ1-5
v_call: TRBV2
cdr3_aa: ASSEKGQPQH

j_call: TRBJ1-2
v_call: TRBV6-5
cdr3_aa: ASTHWDMGYGYT

j_call: TRBJ2-1
v_call: TRBV25-1
cdr3_aa: ASSDSKVYNEQF

j_call: TRBJ2-2
v_call: TRBV3-1/TRBV3-2
cdr3_aa: ASSLNGGLTGELF

j_call: TRBJ1-4
v_call: TRBV7-9
cdr3_aa: ASSLGETNEKLF

j_call: TRBJ1-2
v_call: TRBV5-6
cdr3_aa: ASSSKPTGLNGYT

j_call: TRBJ1-1
v_call: TRBV29-1
cdr3_aa: SVEVVGNTEAF

j_call: TRBJ1-5
v_call: TRBV19
cdr3_aa: ASASTRGNQPQH

j_call: TRBJ1-5
v_call: TRBV28
cdr3_aa: ASRSPTGNQPQH

j_call: TRBJ2-1
v_call: TRBV18
cdr3_aa: ASSYDRATNEQF

j_call: TRBJ2-3
v_call: TRBV2
cdr3_aa: ASTISGTTDTQY

j_call: TRBJ1-2
v_call: TRBV11-2
cdr3_aa: ASSQGDDGYT

j_call: TRBJ2-1
v_call: TRBV6-5
cdr3_aa: ASSSGSGGARNEQF

j_call: TRBJ1-1
v_call: TRBV19
cdr3_aa: ASSPEVGIPPHPAF

j_call: TRBJ1-2
v_call: TRBV27
cdr3_aa: ASSFRDMYGYT

j_call: TRBJ1-1
v_call: TRBV19
cdr3_aa: ASSPRTGAEAF

j_call: TRBJ1-1
v_call: TRBV7-2
cdr3_aa: ASSLWTGAKANTEAF

j_call: TRBJ2-1
v_call: TRBV19
cdr3_aa: ASSIEKGDEQF

j_call: TRBJ1-6
v_call: TRBV28
cdr3_aa: ASSQGTANNSPLH

j_call: TRBJ2-7
v_call: TRBV27
cdr3_aa: ASSLSPGGSPYEQY

j_call: TRBJ1-1
v_call: TRBV28
cdr3_aa: ASREPTMNTEAF

j_call: TRBJ2-7
v_call: TRBV11-2
cdr3_aa: ASSPSGQATYEQY

j_call: TRBJ1-1
v_call: TRBV28
cdr3_aa: ASSSLARGGTEAF

j_call: TRBJ1-1
v_call: TRBV6-6
cdr3_aa: ASSRGQLMNTEAF

j_call: TRBJ2-7
v_call: TRBV6-5
cdr3_aa: ASSRASFYEQY

j_call: TRBJ1-1
v_call: TRBV29-1
cdr3_aa: SGSQGGRNTEAF

j_call: TRBJ2-1
v_call: TRBV21-1
cdr3_aa: ASSKWRDGRSQESSYNEQF

j_call: TRBJ1-2
v_call: TRBV29-1
cdr3_aa: SVDRAGYGYT

j_call: TRBJ2-1
v_call: TRBV12-5
cdr3_aa: ASRGTGSSYNEQF

j_call: TRBJ2-7
v_call: TRBV6-1
cdr3_aa: ASSDRQVPSEQY

j_call: TRBJ2-2
v_call: TRBV6-5
cdr3_aa: ASSNTGAGELF

j_call: TRBJ1-5
v_call: TRBV7-2
cdr3_aa: ASTIGGLGNQPQH

j_call: TRBJ2-3
v_call: TRBV7-9
cdr3_aa: ASSLALGRGWTDTQY

j_call: TRBJ1-2
v_call: TRBV18
cdr3_aa: ASSPEAGGGYT

j_call: TRBJ1-2
v_call: TRBV5-5
cdr3_aa: ASSLMDKLTISGYT

j_call: TRBJ2-3
v_call: TRBV27
cdr3_aa: ASRTGNENTQY

j_call: TRBJ2-7
v_call: TRBV6-1
cdr3_aa: ASSDVVGTGAYEQY

j_call: TRBJ1-5
v_call: TRBV19
cdr3_aa: ASSSRPGVRSNQPQH

j_call: TRBJ2-5
v_call: TRBV4-1
cdr3_aa: ASSQDGVSGGTQETQY

j_call: TRBJ1-1
v_call: TRBV19
cdr3_aa: ASSITGINTEAF

j_call: TRBJ1-2
v_call: TRBV5-1
cdr3_aa: ASSPVTGNYGYT

j_call: TRBJ1-6
v_call: TRBV10-3
cdr3_aa: AISESDRHNSPLH

j_call: TRBJ1-2
v_call: TRBV6-5
cdr3_aa: ASSSGTRGLYGYT

j_call: TRBJ1-2
v_call: TRBV9
cdr3_aa: ASSVKDLGYT

j_call: TRBJ2-5
v_call: TRBV27
cdr3_aa: ASSSAIGSLKETQY

j_call: TRBJ1-6
v_call: TRBV10-2
cdr3_aa: ASTENSGGPNNSPLH

j_call: TRBJ2-6
v_call: TRBV6-2/TRBV6-3
cdr3_aa: ASSYSDSGANVLT

j_call: TRBJ1-2
v_call: TRBV19
cdr3_aa: ASSIDSGTTGYT

j_call: TRBJ1-5
v_call: TRBV7-8
cdr3_aa: ASRLTRAPNQPQH